The clone carrying this T cell receptor (beta chain) has only a few counts. This CDR3 is 12 amino acids long. Trimming took 7 bases from V and 6 from J, leaving 10 bases between them. Germline-derived CDR1 and CDR2 are SNHLY and FYNNEI. This sample is part of a study of cytomegalovirus exposure and HLA in healthy donors. The PCR ran on 60 Vbeta and 13 Jbeta primers. Using immunoSEQ multiplex PCR, the repertoire was profiled, and TCRdb retains in-frame clones only, with some absent. The sample has roughly 98,000 clones, less than 65% seen once. Sequencing was done on a sample of PBMCs. The source of this sequence is a woman younger than 45 in good health and CMV-seropositive. The chain joins TRBV2 to TRBJ1-5, with a tentative D call TRBD1 (5 bases). CDR3 amino acids: CASTGEGQPQHF. The DNA for the CDR3 is TGTGCCAGCACGGGGGAGGGTCAGCCCCAGCATTTT.